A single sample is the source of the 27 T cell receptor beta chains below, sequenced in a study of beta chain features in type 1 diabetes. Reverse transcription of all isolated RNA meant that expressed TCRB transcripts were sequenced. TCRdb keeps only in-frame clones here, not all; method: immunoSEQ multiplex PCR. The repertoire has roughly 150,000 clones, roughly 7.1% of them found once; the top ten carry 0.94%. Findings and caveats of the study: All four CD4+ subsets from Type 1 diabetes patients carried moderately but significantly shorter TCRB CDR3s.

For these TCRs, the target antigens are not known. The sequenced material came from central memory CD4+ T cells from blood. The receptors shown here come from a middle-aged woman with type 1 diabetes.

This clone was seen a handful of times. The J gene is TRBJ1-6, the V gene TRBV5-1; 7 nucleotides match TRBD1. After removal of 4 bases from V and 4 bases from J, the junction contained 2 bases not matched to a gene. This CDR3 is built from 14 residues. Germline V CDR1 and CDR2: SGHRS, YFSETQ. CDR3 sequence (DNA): TGCGCCAGCAGCCAGGGGGTTTATAATTCACCCCTCCACTTT. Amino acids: CASSQGVYNSPLHF.

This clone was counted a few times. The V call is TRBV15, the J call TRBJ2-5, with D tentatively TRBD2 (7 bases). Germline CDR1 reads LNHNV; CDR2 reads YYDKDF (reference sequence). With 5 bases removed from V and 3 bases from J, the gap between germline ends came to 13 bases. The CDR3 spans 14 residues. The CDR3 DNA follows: TGTGCCACCAGCCTGGGGGGGCGGGAAGAGACCCAGTACTTC. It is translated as CATSLGGREETQYF.

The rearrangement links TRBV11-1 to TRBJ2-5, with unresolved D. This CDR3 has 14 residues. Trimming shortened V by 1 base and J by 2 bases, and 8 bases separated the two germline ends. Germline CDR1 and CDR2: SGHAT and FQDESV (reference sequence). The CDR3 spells CASSLDRQQETQYF. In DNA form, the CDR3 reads TGTGCCAGCAGCTTAGATCGCCAGCAAGAGACCCAGTACTTC.

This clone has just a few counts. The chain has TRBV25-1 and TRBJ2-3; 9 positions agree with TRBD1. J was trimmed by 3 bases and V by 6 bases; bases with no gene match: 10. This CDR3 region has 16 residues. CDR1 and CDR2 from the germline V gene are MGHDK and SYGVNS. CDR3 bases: TGTGCCAGCAGACCGTCCACAGGGGGCTTTACAGATACGCAGTATTTT. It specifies CASRPSTGGFTDTQYF.

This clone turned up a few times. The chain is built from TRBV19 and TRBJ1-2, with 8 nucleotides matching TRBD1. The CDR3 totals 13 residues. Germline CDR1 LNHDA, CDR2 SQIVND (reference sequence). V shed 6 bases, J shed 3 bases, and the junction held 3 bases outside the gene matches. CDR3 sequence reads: CASRPDRDYGYTF. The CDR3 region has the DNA TGTGCCAGTAGGCCGGACAGGGACTATGGCTACACCTTC.

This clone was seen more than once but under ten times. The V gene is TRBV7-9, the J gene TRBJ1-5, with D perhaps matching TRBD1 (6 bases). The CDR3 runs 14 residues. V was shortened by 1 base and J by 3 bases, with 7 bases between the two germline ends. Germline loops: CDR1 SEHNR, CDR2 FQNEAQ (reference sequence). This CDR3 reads CASSLGTANQPQHF. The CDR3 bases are TGTGCCAGCAGCTTAGGGACAGCCAATCAGCCCCAGCATTTT.

Here the CDR3 reads CASSPQQGGIAFF. In nucleotides, the CDR3 is TGTGCCAGCAGCCCCCAACAGGGGGGGATAGCTTTCTTT. The chain combines TRBV5-4 with TRBJ1-1, with 8 bases identical to TRBD1. The CDR3 is made up of 13 amino acids. V shed 4 bases and J 10 bases; nucleotides not matched to a gene: 9. CDR1 and CDR2 (germline): SGHNT, YYREEE (reference sequence).

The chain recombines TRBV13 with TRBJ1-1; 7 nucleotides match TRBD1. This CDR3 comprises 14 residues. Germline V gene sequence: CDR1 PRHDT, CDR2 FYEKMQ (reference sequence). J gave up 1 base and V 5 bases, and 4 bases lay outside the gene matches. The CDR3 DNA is TGTGCCAGCAGCCCTAGGGACAGGAACACTGAAGCTTTCTTT. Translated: CASSPRDRNTEAFF.

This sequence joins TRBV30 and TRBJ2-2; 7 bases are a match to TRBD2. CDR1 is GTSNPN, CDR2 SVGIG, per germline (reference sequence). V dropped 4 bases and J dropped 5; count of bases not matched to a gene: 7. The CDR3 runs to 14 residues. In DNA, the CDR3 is TGTGCCTGGAACAAGCGGGGTGGGACCGGGGAGCTGTTTTTT. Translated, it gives CAWNKRGGTGELFF.

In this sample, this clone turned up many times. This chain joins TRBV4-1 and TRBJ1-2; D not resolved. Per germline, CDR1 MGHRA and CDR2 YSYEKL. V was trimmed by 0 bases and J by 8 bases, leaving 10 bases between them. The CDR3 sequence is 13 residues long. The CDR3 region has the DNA TGCGCCAGCAGCCAAGATCATCGGGGAGGCTACACCTTC. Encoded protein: CASSQDHRGGYTF.

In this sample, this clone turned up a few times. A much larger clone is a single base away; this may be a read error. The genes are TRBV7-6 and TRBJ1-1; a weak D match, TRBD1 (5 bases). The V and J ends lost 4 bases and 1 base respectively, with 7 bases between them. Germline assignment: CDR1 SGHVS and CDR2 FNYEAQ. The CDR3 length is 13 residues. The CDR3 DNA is TGTGCCAGCAGCTCGCAGGGGAACACTGAAGCTTTCTTT. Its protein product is CASSSQGNTEAFF.

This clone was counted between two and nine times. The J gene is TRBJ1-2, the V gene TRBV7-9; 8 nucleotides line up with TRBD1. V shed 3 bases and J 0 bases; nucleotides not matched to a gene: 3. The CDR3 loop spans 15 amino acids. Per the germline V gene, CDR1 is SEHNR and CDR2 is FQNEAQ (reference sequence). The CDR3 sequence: CASSLGQAPNYGYTF. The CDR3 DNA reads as TGTGCCAGCAGCTTGGGACAGGCCCCTAACTATGGCTACACCTTC.

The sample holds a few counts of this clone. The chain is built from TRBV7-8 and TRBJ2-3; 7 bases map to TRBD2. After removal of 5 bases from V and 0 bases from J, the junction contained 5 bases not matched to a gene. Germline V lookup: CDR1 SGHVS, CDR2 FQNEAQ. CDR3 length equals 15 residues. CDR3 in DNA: TGTGCCAGCAGCAGGTCCGGGGGGAGCACAGATACGCAGTATTTT. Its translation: CASSRSGGSTDTQYF.

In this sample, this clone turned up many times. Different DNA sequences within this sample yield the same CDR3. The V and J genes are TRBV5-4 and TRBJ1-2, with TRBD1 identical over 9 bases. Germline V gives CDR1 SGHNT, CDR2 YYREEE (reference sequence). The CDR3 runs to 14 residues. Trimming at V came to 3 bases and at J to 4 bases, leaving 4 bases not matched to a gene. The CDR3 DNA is TGTGCCAGCAGCTCGGACAGGGGATCCTATGGCTACACCTTC. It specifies CASSSDRGSYGYTF.

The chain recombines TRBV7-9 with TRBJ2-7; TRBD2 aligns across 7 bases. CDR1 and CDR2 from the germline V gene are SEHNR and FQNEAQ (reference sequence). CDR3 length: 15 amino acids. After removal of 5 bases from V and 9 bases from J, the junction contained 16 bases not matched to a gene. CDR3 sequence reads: CASSPGGSLQIRQYF. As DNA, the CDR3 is TGTGCCAGCAGCCCGGGGGGAAGCCTTCAGATCCGGCAGTACTTC.

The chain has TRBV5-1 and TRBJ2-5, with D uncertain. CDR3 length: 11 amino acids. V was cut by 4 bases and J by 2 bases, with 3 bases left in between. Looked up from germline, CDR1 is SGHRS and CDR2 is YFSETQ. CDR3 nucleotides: TGCGCCAGCAGCATACAAGAGACCCAGTACTTC. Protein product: CASSIQETQYF.

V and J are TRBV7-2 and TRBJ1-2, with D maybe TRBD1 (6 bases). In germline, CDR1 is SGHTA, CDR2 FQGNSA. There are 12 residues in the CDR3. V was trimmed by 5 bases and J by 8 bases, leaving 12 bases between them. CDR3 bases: TGTGCCAGCAGCGTCTCAGGGGACGGCTACACCTTC. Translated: CASSVSGDGYTF.

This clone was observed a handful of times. CDR3 in amino acids: CASSQDTQGRGGYTF. As DNA, the CDR3 is TGCGCCAGCAGCCAGGACACACAGGGTAGGGGTGGCTACACCTTC. This sequence joins TRBV4-3 and TRBJ1-2; D might be TRBD1 (6 bases). V was clipped by 3 bases and J by 7 bases, with 18 bases between them. This CDR3 has 15 residues. CDR1 is LGHNA and CDR2 is YSLEER in the germline V gene.

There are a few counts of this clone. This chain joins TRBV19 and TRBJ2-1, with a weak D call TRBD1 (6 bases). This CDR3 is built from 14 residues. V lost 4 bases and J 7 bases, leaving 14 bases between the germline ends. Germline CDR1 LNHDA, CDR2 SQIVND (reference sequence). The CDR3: CASSTSGTRNEQFF. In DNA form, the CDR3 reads TGTGCCAGTAGTACCTCCGGGACAAGGAATGAGCAGTTCTTC.

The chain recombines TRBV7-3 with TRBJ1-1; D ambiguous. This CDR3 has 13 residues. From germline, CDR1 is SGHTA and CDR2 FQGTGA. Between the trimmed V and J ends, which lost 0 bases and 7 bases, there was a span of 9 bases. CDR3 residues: CASSLTFSGEAFF. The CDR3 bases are TGTGCCAGCAGCTTAACGTTTAGTGGTGAAGCTTTCTTT.

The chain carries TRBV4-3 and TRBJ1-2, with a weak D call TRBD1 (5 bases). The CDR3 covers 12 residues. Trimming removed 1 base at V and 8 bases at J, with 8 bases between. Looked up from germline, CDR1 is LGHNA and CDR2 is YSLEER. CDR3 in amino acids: CASSQGWGGYTF. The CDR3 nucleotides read TGCGCCAGCAGCCAAGGGTGGGGCGGCTACACCTTC.

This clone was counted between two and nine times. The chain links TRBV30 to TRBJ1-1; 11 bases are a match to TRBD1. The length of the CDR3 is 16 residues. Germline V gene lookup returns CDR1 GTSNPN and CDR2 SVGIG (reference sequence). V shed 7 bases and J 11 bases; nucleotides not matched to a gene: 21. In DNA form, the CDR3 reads TGTGCCTTTCTCCGGGACAGGGGGAATTTTAATTTTATGGCTTTCTTT. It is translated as CAFLRDRGNFNFMAFF.

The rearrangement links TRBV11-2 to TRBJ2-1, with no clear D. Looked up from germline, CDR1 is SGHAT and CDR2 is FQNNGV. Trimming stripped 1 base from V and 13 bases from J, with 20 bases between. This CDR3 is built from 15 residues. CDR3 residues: CASSLVSDLPYAQFF. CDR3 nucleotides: TGTGCCAGCAGCTTAGTCTCAGACTTACCGTACGCCCAGTTCTTC.

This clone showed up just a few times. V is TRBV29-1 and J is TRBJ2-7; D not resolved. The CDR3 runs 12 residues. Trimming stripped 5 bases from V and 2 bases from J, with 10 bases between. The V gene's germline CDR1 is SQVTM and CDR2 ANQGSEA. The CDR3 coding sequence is TGCAGCGTTAAAGCACAAGCCTACGAGCAGTACTTC. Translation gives CSVKAQAYEQYF.

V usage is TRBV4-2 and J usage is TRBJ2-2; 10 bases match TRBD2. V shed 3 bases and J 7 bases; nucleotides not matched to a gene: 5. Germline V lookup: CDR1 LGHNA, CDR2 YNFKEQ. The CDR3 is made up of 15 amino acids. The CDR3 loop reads CASSHLAGDDGELFF. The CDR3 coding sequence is TGTGCCAGCAGCCACCTAGCGGGAGATGACGGGGAGCTGTTTTTT.

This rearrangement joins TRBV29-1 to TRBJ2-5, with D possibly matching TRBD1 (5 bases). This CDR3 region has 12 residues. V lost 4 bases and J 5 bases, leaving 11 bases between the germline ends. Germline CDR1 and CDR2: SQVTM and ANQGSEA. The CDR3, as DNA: TGCAGCGTTGGTGACAGTCAGGAGACCCAGTACTTC. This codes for CSVGDSQETQYF.

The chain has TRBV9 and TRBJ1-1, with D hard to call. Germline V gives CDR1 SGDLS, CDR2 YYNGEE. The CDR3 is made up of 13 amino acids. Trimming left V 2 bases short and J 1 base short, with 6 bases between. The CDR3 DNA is TGTGCCAGCAGCGTTGAACAGAACACTGAAGCTTTCTTT. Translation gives CASSVEQNTEAFF.